This T cell receptor (beta chain) appears in the sequencing data of a study of OX40 agonist ivuxolimab in advanced cancers. Across the study: The study treated patients with ivuxolimab, an agonistic anti-OX40 (CD134) antibody. Cancers in dose escalation were hepatocellular, melanoma, renal cell and head and neck.

CDR3 length: 11 amino acids. In germline, CDR1 is MNHNY, CDR2 SVGAGI (reference sequence). The V end was cut by 6 bases, the J end by 6 bases, with 8 bases between. Sequencing was performed with immunoSEQ multiplex PCR; in TCRdb, only in-frame clones are kept and a portion is missing. The table records roughly 66,000 clones, approximately 80% of them present only once. This clonotype originated in an adult with an advanced solid tumor such as melanoma, head and neck, liver or kidney cancer. This chain links TRBV6-6 with TRBJ1-2, with D possibly being TRBD1 (5 bases). The source material was CD4+ or CD8+ T cells sorted from blood, sampled in a trial of the OX40 agonist ivuxolimab. This CDR3 reads CASRQGNGYTF. For the CDR3, the DNA is TGTGCCAGCAGGCAGGGTAATGGCTACACCTTC.